What follows are 4 T cell receptor beta chains derived from one specimen sequenced in a study of T cells in Graves' hyperthyroidism and ophthalmopathy. RNA transcripts were the template for amplifying TCR beta CDR3 regions. HTBI primers were the set used in a first-round RT-PCR of the TCR CDR3. TCRdb processed the multiplex PCR reads anew with MiXCR; each CDR3 protein has one entry. This table holds 450,000 to 700,000 distinct CDR3 sequences, about half found once. The sample consisted of peripheral blood or thyroid tissue (not recorded which). All receptors come from an adult woman with Graves' disease, either hyperthyroidism or ophthalmopathy (not recorded which).

This sequence joins TRBV7-2 and TRBJ2-5; 9 bases line up with TRBD1. The junction had 4 bases not matched to a gene; V was cut back by 1 base and J by 4 bases. CDR3 length: 15 residues. Germline CDR1 is SGHTA and CDR2 is FQGNSA. In DNA form, the CDR3 reads TGTGCCAGCAGCTTAGAAACGACAGGGGGAGAGACCCAGTACTTC. This gives the protein CASSLETTGGETQYF.

The chain is built from TRBV10-3 and TRBJ2-6; D may be TRBD2 (5 bases). The V end was cut by 10 bases, the J end by 6 bases, with 10 bases between. This CDR3 is 12 amino acids long. CDR1 is ENHRY and CDR2 is SYGVKD in the germline V gene. The CDR3 nucleotides are TGTGCCACCGGGGATTCGGCCAACGTCCTGACTTTC. Protein product: CATGDSANVLTF.

The chain recombines TRBV12-3 or TRBV12-4 with TRBJ2-7; D possibly corresponds to TRBD2 (5 bases). The CDR3 length is 13 residues. The V end lost 9 bases, the J end lost 6 bases, and 18 bases lay between the germline ends. The CDR3 coding sequence is TGTGCCAGTAGTGAAGCGCGAGGGCCCGAGCAGTACTTC. Translation: CASSEARGPEQYF.

V and J are TRBV10-3 and TRBJ1-1, with a tentative D call TRBD1 (6 bases). The germline CDR1 and CDR2 sequences are ENHRY and SYGVKD. Deletions cut 8 bases from V and 6 bases from J, with 22 bases between. The CDR3 has 15 residues. In nucleotides, the CDR3 is TGTGCCATCGGGTATCTGGGGGGGCGAATCGCTGAAGCTTTCTTT. Protein: CAIGYLGGRIAEAFF.